The following is a TCR beta chain sequence with its context. What it binds is not known. Treatment here: around 19 received Ad26.COV2.S at low or high dose, single or two shots; 5 received placebo; per-sample allocation not given. Day 63 after the first vaccine or placebo injection was the time point for sampling. The V gene's germline CDR1 is LGHDT and CDR2 YNNKEL (reference sequence). CDR3 length equals 18 residues. With 8 bases removed from V and 1 base from J, the gap between germline ends came to 26 bases. This entry belongs to a study of Ad26.COV2.S vaccination and SARS-CoV-2 variants. Study information: As a participant in COV1001, the donor was in the Ad26.COV2.S trial arm. Ad26.COV2.S shots went into the muscle once or twice, 56 days apart. Study-wide results and limits: Total responses of T cells may have been underestimated by the analyses of TCR breadth and depth. Relative to placebo recipients, vaccine recipients exhibited elevated spike-specific TCR breadth.

TCRdb keeps only in-frame clones here, not all; method: immunoSEQ multiplex PCR. The data contain about 400,000 clones, roughly 88% of them singletons. The sample was peripheral blood, taken in a trial of Ad26.COV2.S vaccine versus placebo. V and J are TRBV3-1 (or the pseudogene TRBV3-2) and TRBJ1-1; no reliable D call. This TCR derives from a person aged 18 to 65 who received the Ad26.COV2.S COVID-19 vaccine or a placebo. CDR3 in amino acids: CASPQPPEGIFENTEAFF. DNA of the CDR3: TGTGCCAGCCCCCAACCACCCGAAGGAATATTTGAGAACACTGAAGCTTTCTTT.